This TCR beta chain was recorded in a study of blood T cell repertoires in COVID-19. In the study overall: Sources were T cells, B-cell-depleted T cells, or PBMCs; the material itself was cDNA or gDNA.

Germline V gene sequence: CDR1 SNHLY, CDR2 FYNNEI. The CDR3 runs to 13 residues. V lost 6 bases to trimming and J lost 1 base, with 7 bases between them. In this sample, this clone turned up a few times. Original handling: Amplification of reference gene primers was used by the study to estimate nucleated cell counts. Sequencing was performed with immunoSEQ multiplex PCR; in TCRdb, only in-frame clones are kept and a portion is missing. V and J calls and clone size are as listed in that table; D and trimming were resolved from the DNA. This sample yields 120,000 or so clones, of which approximately 65% are seen a single time; around 8% belongs to the top ten.

Source material: peripheral blood. The J gene is TRBJ2-1, the V gene TRBV2; D remains unclear. The sequence was collected from a woman in her sixties with acute or convalescent COVID-19. The CDR3 coding sequence is TGTGCCAGCAGACAGAATTCCTACAATGAGCAGTTCTTC. It is translated as CASRQNSYNEQFF.